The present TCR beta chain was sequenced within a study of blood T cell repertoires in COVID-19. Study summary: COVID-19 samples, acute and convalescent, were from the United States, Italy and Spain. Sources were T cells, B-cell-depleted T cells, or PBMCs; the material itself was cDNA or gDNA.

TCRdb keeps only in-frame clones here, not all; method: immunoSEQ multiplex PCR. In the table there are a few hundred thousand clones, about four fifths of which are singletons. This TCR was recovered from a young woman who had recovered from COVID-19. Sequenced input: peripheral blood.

In DNA form, the CDR3 reads TGTGCCAGCAGTTTAAGTGTGAGAGGTGGAAACACCATATATTTT. The encoded protein is CASSLSVRGGNTIYF. This chain links TRBV28 with TRBJ1-3; D gene uncertain. Germline V gene data show CDR1 as MDHEN and CDR2 as SYDVKM. Trimming cost V 2 bases and J 3 bases, with 11 bases left between them. CDR3 length: 15 amino acids. Drawing the rest from reference TRBV28 and TRBJ1-3, the complete variable domain is DVKVTQSSRYLVKRTGEKVFLECVQDMDHENMFWYRQDPGLGLRLIYFSYDVKMKEKGDIPEGYSVSREKKERFSLILESASTNQTSMYLCASSLSVRGGNTIYFGEGSWLTVV.